Listed below are T cell receptor beta chains from one sample, sequenced in a study of T cell responses to AZD1222 COVID-19 vaccine. Only in-frame clones appear in the TCRdb table, and some are missing; sequencing was by immunoSEQ multiplex PCR. The sample records some 98,000 clones, roughly 90% being singletons. The source was peripheral blood, collected on day 0 of AZD1222 vaccination. These receptors were taken from an adult in good health. Each CDR3 is given with its conserved first and last residue.

V gene: TRBV5-6; J gene: TRBJ2-1; CDR3 length: 18; CDR3 protein: CASSLITSGGNPYNEQFF
V gene: TRBV7-2; J gene: TRBJ2-7; CDR3 length: 14; CDR3 protein: CASSLRGRGYEQYF
V gene: TRBV11-3; J gene: TRBJ2-2; CDR3 length: 15; CDR3 protein: CASSLGGMDTGELFF
V gene: TRBV2; J gene: TRBJ1-5; CDR3 length: 17; CDR3 protein: CASSDRVAVNSNQPQHF
V gene: TRBV15; J gene: TRBJ1-2; CDR3 length: 15; CDR3 protein: CATSRPQGGLYGYTF
V gene: TRBV6-5; J gene: TRBJ1-5; CDR3 length: 14; CDR3 protein: CASSRQGGDQPQHF
V gene: TRBV3-1/TRBV3-2; J gene: TRBJ2-1; CDR3 length: 11; CDR3 protein: CASSQSLEQFF
V gene: TRBV7-9; J gene: TRBJ1-2; CDR3 length: 14; CDR3 protein: CASSLGQGDYGYTF
V gene: TRBV6-1; J gene: TRBJ1-2; CDR3 length: 15; CDR3 protein: CASSDPGTGIGGYTF
V gene: TRBV28; J gene: TRBJ2-1; CDR3 length: 12; CDR3 protein: CASSAHPGLAFF
V gene: TRBV9; J gene: TRBJ1-1; CDR3 length: 14; CDR3 protein: CASSLVGQDTEAFF
V gene: TRBV28; J gene: TRBJ2-7; CDR3 length: 11; CDR3 protein: CASNREVEQYF
V gene: TRBV3-1/TRBV3-2; J gene: TRBJ1-1; CDR3 length: 14; CDR3 protein: CASSPYCPDTEAFF
V gene: TRBV5-1; J gene: TRBJ1-6; CDR3 length: 17; CDR3 protein: CASSSTTGGSYNSPLHF
V gene: TRBV28; J gene: TRBJ1-5; CDR3 length: 15; CDR3 protein: CASWGVRGNDQPQHF
V gene: TRBV30; J gene: TRBJ1-3; CDR3 length: 17; CDR3 protein: CAWSLQGRGTLGNTIYF
V gene: TRBV12-3/TRBV12-4; J gene: TRBJ2-1; CDR3 length: 12; CDR3 protein: CASSFSGTEQFF
V gene: TRBV5-6; J gene: TRBJ1-2; CDR3 length: 15; CDR3 protein: CASSFAQGINYGYTF
V gene: TRBV6-1; J gene: TRBJ1-1; CDR3 length: 12; CDR3 protein: CASGDRGAEAFF
V gene: TRBV4-1; J gene: TRBJ2-7; CDR3 length: 18; CDR3 protein: CASSQDYAVGGVAYEQYF
V gene: TRBV5-6; J gene: TRBJ1-2; CDR3 length: 13; CDR3 protein: CASSRQGYYGYTF
V gene: TRBV9; J gene: TRBJ1-3; CDR3 length: 14; CDR3 protein: CASSVLSSGNTIYF
V gene: TRBV12-5; J gene: TRBJ2-2; CDR3 length: 15; CDR3 protein: CASGLVSGATGELFF
V gene: TRBV4-3; J gene: TRBJ2-7; CDR3 length: 14; CDR3 protein: CASSQEDRAYEQYF
V gene: TRBV3-1/TRBV3-2; J gene: TRBJ1-3; CDR3 length: 16; CDR3 protein: CASSQGARIPGNTIYF
V gene: TRBV11-2; J gene: TRBJ1-4; CDR3 length: 16; CDR3 protein: CASSLEGFATNEKLFF
V gene: TRBV5-1; J gene: TRBJ2-7; CDR3 length: 13; CDR3 protein: CASRPTGLYEQYF
V gene: TRBV27; J gene: TRBJ2-1; CDR3 length: 15; CDR3 protein: CASSLSSYRGNEQFF
V gene: TRBV18; J gene: TRBJ2-7; CDR3 length: 15; CDR3 protein: CASSLIQGQGYEQYF